The clone carrying this T cell receptor (beta chain) was detected a few times. With 6 bases removed from V and 7 bases from J, the gap between germline ends came to 12 bases. The CDR3 totals 12 residues. CDR1 is MNHNY and CDR2 is SVGAGI in the germline V gene (reference sequence). TCRdb's copy holds only in-frame clones and misses some; the assay was immunoSEQ multiplex PCR. This sample has around 70,000 clones, with about 80% found just once. The sample belongs to a study of blood T cell repertoires in COVID-19. This receptor was taken from a human donor in a cohort sampled during active COVID-19. The sequencing input was peripheral blood. This sequence joins TRBV6-6 and TRBJ1-2, with D unresolved. CDR3 protein: CASSPLGAGYTF. In DNA form, the CDR3 reads TGTGCCAGCAGCCCCTTAGGAGCTGGCTACACCTTC.